This T cell receptor beta chain was recovered during a study of CD8+CD57+ T cells in acquired aplastic anemia (dated by TCRdb to the late 2010s). About the study as a whole: Extracted DNA from sorted CD4+ and CD8+ cells averaged about 2.9 ug, ranging from roughly 0.17 to 27.4 ug. An average of around 10 million reads for CD4+ cells and approximately 11 million reads for CD8+ cells was obtained from healthy donor samples. The investigation overall reported the following: Approximately 27 CD8+ CDR3 sequences were found in both patients and controls but appeared to be highly expressed in patients and within the immunodominant clones of the patients. Patients and healthy controls showed no significant difference in CD8+ Simpson's diversity (P=0.060).

In the study, sorted CD4+ and CD8+ blood T cells from patients with severe aplastic anemia and from healthy subjects underwent deep sequencing of TCR repertoires. Ficoll-Paque density gradient centrifugation was used to isolate peripheral blood mononuclear cells. CD4+ and CD8+ T cells were sorted by FACS or magnetic beads before DNA extraction. Measured from the cysteine to the phenylalanine, the CDR3 is 14 residues long. The sequence is cut down to CDR3 DNA, 42 bases in frame from base 1. Unmatched junction bases come to 7, with V trimmed by 5 bases and J by 7 bases. The germline V gene gives CDR1 as SGHDN and CDR2 as FVKESK. Profiling of TCR beta VDJ combinations and CDR3 sequences used genomic DNA as the template. TCR repertoire sequencing was run on an Illumina HiSeq 2000. In the source study's methods: Repertoire assessment relied on Simpson's diversity index, CDR3 size and DJ length profiles, and TRBV/TRBJ rearrangement plots. Whichever DNA sequence was most abundant in the deep sequencing data was defined as the immunodominant clone. CDR3 amino acid sequences were checked for sharing across subjects and were also compared against the VDJdb database and published repertoires. The public sequencing data were trimmed at Q25 with fastp and processed into clonotypes with MiXCR by TCRdb, which kept only in-frame beta chains. Rows with one shared CDR3 protein collapse into an entry with the most common genes and DNA. TCRdb's processing, not the study's, gives the V and J calls here. For this sample there are over 150,000 distinct CDR3 sequences; around 40% appear just once. The leading ten clones occupy 1.1% of the sample.

This clonotype was seen repeatedly, ten times or more. The specificity of this receptor is unknown. Per-base quality was not reported, and no clone a single base away is much larger than it. The receptor comes from a human donor in good health. The sequenced sample consisted of sorted CD4+, CD8+, or CD8+CD57+ T cells (not recorded which) from PBMCs. Recombination linked TRBV14 to TRBJ2-1; 8 bases in between match TRBD1. The nucleotide sequence reads as follows: TGTGCCAGCAGCTCGAACAGGGGGAAGAATGAGCAGTTCTTC. Its translation is CASSSNRGKNEQFF.